This T cell receptor beta chain is from a study of T cell changes during pregnancy in multiple sclerosis. The repertoire was sequenced with immunoSEQ multiplex PCR; TCRdb's copy has only in-frame clones and lacks some. This sample yields 29,000 or so clones, of which roughly 92% are seen a single time; 4.5% to 7% belongs to the top ten. The CDR3 is 17 amino acids. The chain has TRBV21-1 and TRBJ2-5; the tabulated D call, TRBD1, remains unverified against the DNA. TRBV21-1 is a recognized pseudogene. The specimen comprised CD8+ T cells from peripheral blood mononuclear cells, sampled before pregnancy. This TCR derives from a female donor with multiple sclerosis, enrolled in a pregnancy study. CDR3 loop: CASSPPVRTGESETQYF. The CDR3 bases are TGTGCCAGCAGCCCTCCCGTCAGGACAGGGGAATCGGAGACCCAGTACTTC.